These T cell receptor beta chains were read from a single sample in a study of human T cells and chemical hapten exposure. TCRdb analysed the RACE reads with MiXCR anew, one entry per CDR3 protein. The sample consists of around 44,000 distinct CDR3 sequences, 4% of them appearing once. Sample: whole blood, taken in connection with sensitization to the hapten diphenylcyclopropenone (DPC). The receptors stem from a man aged 45-65 years with alopecia areata. Some clones in this sample may be carry-over from other donors' samples. Both conserved end residues are trimmed from each CDR3. Each record gives: J gene, V gene, CDR3 length, CDR3 protein.

j_call: TRBJ2-1
v_call: TRBV4-1
cdr3_length: 13
cdr3_aa: ASSQGLSSTTEQF

j_call: TRBJ1-2
v_call: TRBV28
cdr3_length: 11
cdr3_aa: ASRGHQNYGYT

j_call: TRBJ1-5
v_call: TRBV6-2/TRBV6-3
cdr3_length: 13
cdr3_aa: ASSYGGAGLQPQH

j_call: TRBJ2-1
v_call: TRBV7-7
cdr3_length: 13
cdr3_aa: ASSSGRGQGNEQF

j_call: TRBJ2-5
v_call: TRBV5-4
cdr3_length: 14
cdr3_aa: ASSLWGGNHQETQY

j_call: TRBJ2-7
v_call: TRBV20-1
cdr3_length: 11
cdr3_aa: SVTGTSGYEQY

j_call: TRBJ2-2
v_call: TRBV9
cdr3_length: 10
cdr3_aa: ASSVSTGELF

j_call: TRBJ2-2
v_call: TRBV24-1
cdr3_length: 14
cdr3_aa: ATSDSAQLLTGELF

j_call: TRBJ2-3
v_call: TRBV13
cdr3_length: 13
cdr3_aa: ASSLEGGSADTQY

j_call: TRBJ2-7
v_call: TRBV7-9
cdr3_length: 11
cdr3_aa: ASSQGGLYEQY